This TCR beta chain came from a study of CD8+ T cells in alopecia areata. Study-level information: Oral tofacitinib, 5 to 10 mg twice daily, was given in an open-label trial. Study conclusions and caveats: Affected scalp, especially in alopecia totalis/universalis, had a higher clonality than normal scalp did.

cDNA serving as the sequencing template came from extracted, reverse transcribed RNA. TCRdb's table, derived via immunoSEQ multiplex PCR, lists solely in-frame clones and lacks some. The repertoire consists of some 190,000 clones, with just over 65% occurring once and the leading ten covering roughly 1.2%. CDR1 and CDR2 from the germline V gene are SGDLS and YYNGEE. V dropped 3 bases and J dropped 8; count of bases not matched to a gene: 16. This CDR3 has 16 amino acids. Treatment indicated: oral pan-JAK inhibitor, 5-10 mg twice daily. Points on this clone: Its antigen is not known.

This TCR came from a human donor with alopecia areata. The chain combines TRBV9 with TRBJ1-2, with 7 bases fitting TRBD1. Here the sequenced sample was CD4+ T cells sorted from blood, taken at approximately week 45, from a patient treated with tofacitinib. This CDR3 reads CASSDYLDRSGLGYTF. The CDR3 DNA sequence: TGTGCCAGCAGCGACTACCTGGACAGGTCAGGATTGGGCTACACCTTC.